The entry below gives a single T cell receptor (beta chain) sequence along with its context. This clone was recorded a few times. No antigen is known for it. Per-base qualities were not stored, and no clone one base away is much larger. Before undergoing thyroid surgery, none of the patients had been given any kind of treatment. Using T-cell receptor beta sequencing, the study looked back at clinical samples from patients collected from the early 2010s to the late 2010s. Trimming at the junction amounts to 0 bases on V and 8 bases on J, and the germline ends lie 5 bases apart. Inclusive of the bounding cysteine and phenylalanine, the CDR3 is 12 residues long. The DNA shown is the 36-base CDR3, in frame from base 1. CDR1 and CDR2 were assigned from the germline V gene as KGHDR and SFDVKD. These data originate in a study of metastatic and nonmetastatic thyroid tumors (dated by TCRdb to 2020 to 2022). Turning to the overall study: The researchers compared repertoires between peripheral blood samples and tumor or nodule tissue samples from patients with malignant or benign thyroid disease.

Libraries were made using PCR. TCRdb names Illumina HiSeq 4000 as the instrument used. High-throughput sequencing was used to profile the CDR3 region of the TCR beta-chain in every patient. Per the original workflow: CDR3 differences across clinicopathological groups were used to build a classifier for discriminating distant-metastatic papillary thyroid cancer patients. Repertoire diversity was assessed with the Shannon index, and tumor-blood repertoire similarity with the Morisita-Horn index. TCRdb handled the public reads itself, with Q25 trimming in fastp and clone calling in MiXCR, and kept productive beta chains. These V and J calls originate from TCRdb's pipeline instead of the authors' own analysis. The sample includes over 15,000 clones, with about 27% observed a single time. 15% of the sample is held by the ten biggest clonotypes. Points the paper makes about the study in general: In both blood and tumor samples, TCR beta diversity was reported to be significantly higher in malignant tumors than in benign nodules.

The sequence links TRBV24-1 to TRBJ2-3, with the D gene not confidently named. Sequencing was done on a sample of tumor tissue. This receptor was identified in a female donor with papillary thyroid cancer or a benign thyroid nodule (not recorded which). Some clones in this sample may be carry-over from other donors' samples. The CDR3 sequence is CATSDLKGTQYF. The DNA sequence reads TGTGCCACCAGTGATTTGAAGGGTACGCAGTATTTT.